This passage covers 16 T cell receptor beta chains from one sample sequenced in a study of blood T cell repertoires in COVID-19. Profiling relied on immunoSEQ multiplex PCR, and the TCRdb table lists in-frame clones only, not all of them. The table lists hundreds of thousands of clones, around nine tenths of them singletons. Sequences were obtained from PBMCs or T cells enriched from blood (not recorded which). The receptors shown here come from a woman aged 45-60 years who had recovered from COVID-19.

The rearrangement uses TRBV2 and TRBJ1-1; D perhaps matches TRBD1 (6 bases). Germline V gives CDR1 SNHLY, CDR2 FYNNEI. The CDR3 totals 13 residues. Deletions cut 5 bases from V and 2 bases from J, with 9 bases between. The CDR3 DNA reads as TGTGCCAGCAGTTGGGACACCAACACTGAAGCTTTCTTT. It translates to CASSWDTNTEAFF.

CDR3 in DNA: TGTGCCAGCACCGAACCCCCGGGACAGGGTTTTGCTGAAGCTTTCTTT. Its translation is CASTEPPGQGFAEAFF. V and J are TRBV2 and TRBJ1-1, with 9 bases lining up with TRBD1. Germline V lookup: CDR1 SNHLY, CDR2 FYNNEI. There are 16 residues in the CDR3. With 7 bases clipped from V and 6 bases from J, the junction kept 15 bases outside the gene matches.

The rearrangement links TRBV7-2 to TRBJ2-3; D is unclear. The germline V gene has CDR1 SGHTA and CDR2 FQGNSA. V was cut by 5 bases and J by 1 base, with 10 bases left in between. CDR3 length: 14 residues. The CDR3 spells CASSPARGTDTQYF. In nucleotides, the CDR3 is TGTGCCAGCAGCCCCGCTCGAGGCACAGATACGCAGTATTTT.

The V call is TRBV6-2 or TRBV6-3, the J call TRBJ1-2, with D maybe TRBD1 (6 bases). The length of the CDR3 is 15 residues. V was shortened by 5 bases and J by 2 bases, with 15 bases between the two germline ends. Germline loops: CDR1 MNHEY, CDR2 SVGEGT. The CDR3 region is CASSTMAGVNYGYTF. CDR3 in DNA: TGTGCCAGCAGTACTATGGCAGGGGTCAACTATGGCTACACCTTC.

The chain uses TRBV5-1 and TRBJ2-6; 7 bases agree with TRBD2. Germline lookup yields CDR1 SGHRS and CDR2 YFSETQ. CDR3 size: 16 residues. Trimming took 0 bases from V and 9 from J; bases not matched to a gene: 9. Written as DNA, the CDR3 is TGCGCCAGCAGCTTGGACGTCGCGGGGGAGGTCAACGTCCTGACTTTC. Its protein is CASSLDVAGEVNVLTF. The complete variable domain, with remaining parts taken from reference TRBV5-1 and TRBJ2-6, reads KAGVTQTPRYLIKTRGQQVTLSCSPISGHRSVSWYQQTPGQGLQFLFEYFSETQRNKGNFPGRFSGRQFSNSRSEMNVSTLELGDSALYLCASSLDVAGEVNVLTFGAGSRLTVL.

The V gene is TRBV5-4, the J gene TRBJ2-1; 8 bases are a match to TRBD2. The CDR3 loop spans 16 amino acids. Germline loops: CDR1 SGHNT, CDR2 YYREEE (reference sequence). V lost 3 bases, J lost 1 base, and 6 bases stayed unmatched. CDR3 protein: CASSYTRGGSYNEQFF. In DNA form, the CDR3 reads TGTGCCAGCAGCTACACTCGGGGGGGATCCTACAATGAGCAGTTCTTC.

This clone was seen a handful of times. The V and J genes are TRBV7-9 and TRBJ2-3; no definite D call. CDR1 and CDR2 (germline): SEHNR, FQNEAQ (reference sequence). The CDR3 loop spans 12 amino acids. With 4 bases removed from V and 6 bases from J, the gap between germline ends came to 8 bases. CDR3 protein: CASSYVRDTQYF. In nucleotides, the CDR3 is TGTGCCAGCAGCTACGTCCGGGATACGCAGTATTTT.

This chain uses TRBV19 with TRBJ1-2; D remains unclear. V was pared by 10 bases and J by 3 bases, with 21 bases between. The CDR3 is made up of 15 amino acids. Germline CDR1 is LNHDA and CDR2 is SQIVND (reference sequence). The CDR3 loop reads CATTGLNPDDYGYTF. CDR3 coding DNA: TGTGCCACCACCGGACTGAACCCGGATGACTATGGCTACACCTTC.

V gene TRBV7-2 combines with J gene TRBJ2-2; a possible D gene is TRBD1 (5 bases). From germline, CDR1 is SGHTA and CDR2 FQGNSA. Trimming cost V 6 bases and J 7 bases, with 15 bases left between them. CDR3 size: 14 residues. The DNA of the CDR3 is TGTGCCAGCAGTCCCCCTCCAGGGATCGGGGAGCTGTTTTTT. Translated: CASSPPPGIGELFF.

The rearrangement links TRBV19 to TRBJ2-7; the match to TRBD1 covers 7 bases. The germline gives CDR1 LNHDA, CDR2 SQIVND (reference sequence). V trimming: 5 bases; J trimming: 3 bases; junction bases outside the gene matches: 7. CDR3 length: 14 amino acids. As DNA, the CDR3 is TGTGCCAGTAGTCTCCGGGACAGCGGCTACGAGCAGTACTTC. Protein: CASSLRDSGYEQYF.

The rearrangement links TRBV9 to TRBJ2-1, with 8 bases identical to TRBD2. V lost 0 bases and J lost 0; bases outside the gene matches: 11. CDR1 is SGDLS, CDR2 YYNGEE, per germline. CDR3 size: 19 residues. CDR3 loop: CASSVAAGSGVSSYNEQFF. The CDR3 DNA is TGTGCCAGCAGCGTAGCTGCGGGTAGCGGGGTTAGCTCCTACAATGAGCAGTTCTTC.

V is TRBV16 and J is TRBJ1-6; 8 nucleotides match TRBD1. The CDR3 loop spans 15 amino acids. J gave up 7 bases and V 0 bases, and 2 bases lay outside the gene matches. The germline V gene encodes CDR1 KGHSY and CDR2 FQNENV. The CDR3 loop is CASSQSRGLNSPLHF. The CDR3 DNA reads TGTGCCAGCAGCCAATCCAGGGGGCTAAATTCACCCCTCCACTTT.

This clone was recorded once. The rearrangement links TRBV18 to TRBJ1-6; 7 nucleotides line up with TRBD1. This CDR3 comprises 14 residues. J gave up 9 bases and V 5 bases, and 7 bases lay outside the gene matches. The germline gives CDR1 KGHSH, CDR2 LQKENI. The CDR3 nucleotides are TGTGCCAGCTCATGGGACAGAGACAGTTCACCCCTCCACTTT. It translates to CASSWDRDSSPLHF. Filled out from reference TRBV18 and TRBJ1-6, the complete variable domain reads NAGVMQNPRHLVRRRGQEARLRCSPMKGHSHVYWYRQLPEEGLKFMVYLQKENIIDESGMPKERFSAEFPKEGPSILRIQQVVRGDSAAYFCASSWDRDSSPLHFGNGTRLTVT.

This rearrangement joins TRBV7-9 to TRBJ2-7; TRBD1 agrees at 8 bases. Germline values: CDR1 SEHNR, CDR2 FQNEAQ (reference sequence). This CDR3 has 14 amino acids. V lost 5 bases and J lost 2; bases outside the gene matches: 5. CDR3 sequence (DNA): TGTGCCAGCAGCCCGAGACAGGGGCCCTACGAGCAGTACTTC. Translating it yields CASSPRQGPYEQYF.

The J gene is TRBJ1-1, the V gene TRBV7-9; the D gene is possibly TRBD1 (6 bases). V lost 3 bases, J lost 0 bases, and 11 bases lay in between. Germline CDR1 and CDR2: SEHNR and FQNEAQ (reference sequence). CDR3 length: 15 amino acids. Here the CDR3 reads CASSFLDSMNTEAFF. The DNA of the CDR3 is TGTGCCAGCAGCTTTTTGGACAGTATGAACACTGAAGCTTTCTTT.

This chain uses TRBV15 with TRBJ2-1; no firm D call. Looked up from germline, CDR1 is LNHNV and CDR2 is YYDKDF (reference sequence). CDR3 length: 14 residues. V lost 1 base and J lost 9, with 13 bases in between. The CDR3 nucleotides are TGTGCCACCAGCAGAGTTGAGCCCGTGTTTGAGCAGTTCTTC. This sequence encodes CATSRVEPVFEQFF.